A selection of T cell receptor beta chains follows, all from one sample in a study of blood T cell repertoires in COVID-19. TCRdb keeps only in-frame clones here, not all; method: immunoSEQ multiplex PCR. Of under 80,000 clones in the sample, approximately 86% are singletons; the top ten hold 14%. The sequencing sample was made of peripheral blood. Receptor source: a human donor in a cohort sampled during active COVID-19. The CDR3 runs from the conserved cysteine through the conserved F or W. D genes are given only for firm matches. Not every row has a clone size; where given, it reads once, few, many or a size class.

V,D,size,J,DNA,CDR3
TRBV2,-,-,TRBJ2-5,TGTGCCAGCAGTAGAACCCGGGAGACCCAGTACTTC,CASSRTRETQYF
TRBV7-9,-,-,TRBJ2-7,TGTGCCAGCAGCTCCCCGGGTTCTCAAGCCGAGCAGTACTTC,CASSSPGSQAEQYF
TRBV7-9,-,-,TRBJ1-2,TGTGCCAGCAGCCCTGAGGTGCCTAACTATGGCTACACCTTC,CASSPEVPNYGYTF
TRBV4-3,-,once,TRBJ2-2,TGCGCCAGCAGCCAAGGGGGGGGCCGAGGAAACACCGGGGAGCTGTTTTTT,CASSQGGGRGNTGELFF
TRBV4-1,TRBD2,-,TRBJ2-3,TGCGCCAGCAGCCAAGAGCACCTAGCGGGAGATACGCAGTATTTT,CASSQEHLAGDTQYF
TRBV11-2,TRBD1,-,TRBJ2-6,TGTGCCAGCAGGCGGGGACAGGGTACCGGGGCCAACGTCCTGACTTTC,CASRRGQGTGANVLTF
TRBV12-5,TRBD1,-,TRBJ1-3,TGTGCTAGTGGTTCACGACCGGGACAGGCGATCAAGGCGGGAAACACCATATATTTT,CASGSRPGQAIKAGNTIYF
TRBV28,TRBD1,-,TRBJ2-1,TGTGCCAGCAGTAAGGGGGCTAGTATAGGGCAGTTCTTC,CASSKGASIGQFF
TRBV10-3,TRBD2,-,TRBJ2-1,TGTGCCATCAGTGGTCGACTAGCGGGAGGGCCGGGTAATGAGCAGTTCTTC,CAISGRLAGGPGNEQFF
TRBV27,TRBD2,-,TRBJ2-1,TGTGCCAGCAGGGGACTAGCGATCTACAATGAGCAGTTCTTC,CASRGLAIYNEQFF
TRBV11-1,TRBD2,-,TRBJ2-7,TGTGCCAGCAGCATTACTAGCGATCGTGGGGAGCAGTACTTC,CASSITSDRGEQYF
TRBV5-1,-,-,TRBJ1-4,TGCGCCAGCAGCACGGGACTTAATGAAAAACTGTTTTTT,CASSTGLNEKLFF
TRBV6-5,-,-,TRBJ2-7,TGTGCCAGCAGTTACGACGGGAGCTCCTACGAGCAGTACTTC,CASSYDGSSYEQYF
TRBV7-8,TRBD1,-,TRBJ1-5,TGTGCCAGCAGCTTAGGGCGACAGGGGTTCGTGCCCCAGCATTTT,CASSLGRQGFVPQHF
TRBV7-3,-,-,TRBJ2-3,TGTGCCAGCAGCTCTCGGAGCGGGTCCACAGATACGCAGTATTTT,CASSSRSGSTDTQYF
TRBV11-2,-,-,TRBJ2-1,TGTGCCAGCAGCCCTCTCTCCTACAATGAGCAGTTCTTC,CASSPLSYNEQFF
TRBV7-9,TRBD1,-,TRBJ1-5,TGTGCCAGCAGCTTAGGACAGGGGGTCGTCGGCAATCAGCCCCAGCATTTT,CASSLGQGVVGNQPQHF
TRBV24-1,-,-,TRBJ2-2,TGTGCCACCAGTGCCGAGTACACCGGGGAGCTGTTTTTT,CATSAEYTGELFF
TRBV28,TRBD1,few,TRBJ1-2,TGTGCCAGCAGTTTAAACTCTTATCGGGCAGGGGGCAATGGCTACACCTTC,CASSLNSYRAGGNGYTF
TRBV7-3,-,-,TRBJ1-1,TGTGCCAGCAGCCCAGGGTGGGTGGAGGCTTTCTTT,CASSPGWVEAFF
TRBV2,TRBD2,-,TRBJ2-5,TGTGCCAGCAGTGTTGGGGGGGGTCAAGAGACCCAGTACTTC,CASSVGGGQETQYF
TRBV27,TRBD2,-,TRBJ2-5,TGTGCCAGCAGTTCCCCGGGACTAGCGGGAGACAGAGGAGAGACCCAGTACTTC,CASSSPGLAGDRGETQYF
TRBV28,-,once,TRBJ2-7,TGTGCCAGCCGGACTCCTACCCCGGGCCCCACCGGGGACGAGCAGTACTTC,CASRTPTPGPTGDEQYF
TRBV5-1,-,few,TRBJ1-4,TGCGCCAGCAGCACCGGGACAAGGAGGGAAAAACTGTTTTTT,CASSTGTRREKLFF
TRBV29-1,-,-,TRBJ1-2,TGCAGCGTTGAACCGGGTACAGGAGGGAACTATGGCTACACCTTC,CSVEPGTGGNYGYTF
TRBV5-1,-,-,TRBJ1-5,TGCGCCAGCAGCTTGGGGTCAGGGTCCCAGCCCCAGCATTTT,CASSLGSGSQPQHF
TRBV11-2,TRBD2,-,TRBJ2-3,TGTGCCAGCAGCACACCGAAGCTACTAGCGGAAAGCACAGATACGCAGTATTTT,CASSTPKLLAESTDTQYF
TRBV19,-,-,TRBJ2-5,TGTGCCAGTAGTATAGGACCTCGGGGAAGGGAGACCCAGTACTTC,CASSIGPRGRETQYF
TRBV15,-,-,TRBJ2-7,TGTGCCACCAGCAGAGCGGGCGGGACCTCCTACGAGCAGTACTTC,CATSRAGGTSYEQYF
TRBV5-1,TRBD2,-,TRBJ2-5,TGCGCCAGCAGCTTGGGGACTAGCGGGCAAGAGACCCAGTACTTC,CASSLGTSGQETQYF
TRBV18,-,-,TRBJ2-1,TGTGCCAGCTCACCATTTAACAGGGTCTACTCCTCCTACAATGAGCAGTTCTTC,CASSPFNRVYSSYNEQFF
TRBV6-5,-,-,TRBJ1-4,TGTGCCACAAAGACGGAGAAGGTAGAAAAACTGTTTTTT,CATKTEKVEKLFF
TRBV30,-,-,TRBJ2-2,TGTGCCTGGAGAGGGTCACCAGGGGCCACCGGGGAGCTGTTTTTT,CAWRGSPGATGELFF
TRBV28,TRBD1,-,TRBJ2-7,TGTGCCAGTCTTTCCGGGACAGGGGGCTACGAGCAGTACTTC,CASLSGTGGYEQYF
TRBV28,-,-,TRBJ1-1,TGTGCCAGCGTACCAGGGTTTAGGACTGAAGCTTTCTTT,CASVPGFRTEAFF
TRBV3-1/TRBV3-2,-,-,TRBJ2-1,TGTGCCAGCAGCCACTTAAACAATGAGCAGTTCTTC,CASSHLNNEQFF
TRBV14,TRBD2,-,TRBJ2-5,TGTGCCAGCAGCCAAGATCCTAGGACTAGCGGGAGGGCCTGGGAGACCCAGTACTTC,CASSQDPRTSGRAWETQYF
TRBV28,-,-,TRBJ1-6,TGTGCCAGCAGTTTACCCCCGTCCTATAATTCACCCCTCCACTTT,CASSLPPSYNSPLHF
TRBV4-1,TRBD1,-,TRBJ1-1,TGCGCCAGCAGCCAAGATCCGGACAGGGGGGGCACTGAAGCTTTCTTT,CASSQDPDRGGTEAFF
TRBV5-6,TRBD1,-,TRBJ1-5,TGTGCCAGCAGCGGACTGGGACAGAATCAGCCCCAGCATTTT,CASSGLGQNQPQHF
TRBV28,-,-,TRBJ2-1,TGTGCCAGCAGTTTCCATTCCTTGACTGCCAGCTCCTACAATGAGCAGTTCTTC,CASSFHSLTASSYNEQFF
TRBV10-2,-,-,TRBJ2-3,TGCGCCAGCAGGGGCGAACTCGCCGCAGATACGCAGTATTTT,CASRGELAADTQYF
TRBV6-5,TRBD1,-,TRBJ2-7,TGTGCCAGCAGCCGTACAGGGGGCATCACCTACGAGCAGTACTTC,CASSRTGGITYEQYF
TRBV7-3,-,-,TRBJ2-1,TGTGCCAGCAGCTTGGGCCCCAACAATGAGCAGTTCTTC,CASSLGPNNEQFF
TRBV6-5,TRBD1,-,TRBJ1-3,TGTGCCAGCATCAGACAGGGGGGAGGAAACACCATATATTTT,CASIRQGGGNTIYF
TRBV19,-,-,TRBJ1-2,TGTGCCAGTAGTATTTCTGCTAACTATGGCTACACCTTC,CASSISANYGYTF
TRBV6-5,-,-,TRBJ1-1,TGTGCCAGCAGTACGGCGACAGGCATGAACACTGAAGCTTTCTTT,CASSTATGMNTEAFF
TRBV5-4,-,-,TRBJ1-2,TGTGCCAGCAGCTTGATGACAGGTACTAACTATGGCTACACCTTC,CASSLMTGTNYGYTF
TRBV5-1,-,-,TRBJ2-5,TGCGCCAGCAGCCGGACAGTACAAGAGACCCAGTACTTC,CASSRTVQETQYF
TRBV7-8,-,-,TRBJ2-1,TGTGCCAGCAGCTTACGCCAGCCGCGGAGCTCCTACAATGAGCAGTTCTTC,CASSLRQPRSSYNEQFF
TRBV30,-,few,TRBJ2-7,TGTGCCTGGGCCATAGGGGGACACTCCTACGAGCAGTACTTC,CAWAIGGHSYEQYF
TRBV9,TRBD2,once,TRBJ2-5,TGTGCCAGCAGCTTCCGGGGACTAGCGGGAGAGGAGACCCAGTACTTC,CASSFRGLAGEETQYF
TRBV28,-,few,TRBJ2-5,TGTGCCAGCAGTTTCGTGTCAGGGGAACAGTACTTC,CASSFVSGEQYF